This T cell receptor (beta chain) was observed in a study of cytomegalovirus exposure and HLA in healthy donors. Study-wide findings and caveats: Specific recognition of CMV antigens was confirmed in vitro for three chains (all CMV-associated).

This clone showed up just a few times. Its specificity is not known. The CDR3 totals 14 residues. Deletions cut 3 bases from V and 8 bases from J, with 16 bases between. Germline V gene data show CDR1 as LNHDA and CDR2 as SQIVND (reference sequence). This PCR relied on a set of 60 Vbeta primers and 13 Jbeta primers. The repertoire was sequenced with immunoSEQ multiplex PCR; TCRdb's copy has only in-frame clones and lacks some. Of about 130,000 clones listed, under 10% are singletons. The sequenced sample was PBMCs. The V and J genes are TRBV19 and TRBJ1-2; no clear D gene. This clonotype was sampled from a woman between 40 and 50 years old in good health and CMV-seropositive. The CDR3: CASSMESGRVGYTF. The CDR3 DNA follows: TGTGCCAGTAGTATGGAATCGGGGAGGGTCGGCTACACCTTC.